The clone carrying this T cell receptor (beta chain) came up many times. Its antigen is unknown. The CDR3 regions of TCR beta were amplified from RNA transcripts. The primer set for the first-round RT-PCR of the TCR CDR3 was HTBI. TCRdb ran MiXCR on the multiplex PCR reads and lists one entry per CDR3 protein. Of 450,000 to 650,000 distinct CDR3 sequences listed, around 21% are singletons. The data originate from a study of T cells in Graves' hyperthyroidism and ophthalmopathy. The CDR3 is 15 amino acids. Unmatched junction bases numbered 11, after V lost 4 bases and J lost 7 bases. Germline CDR1 is MNHNS and CDR2 is SASEGT. General study findings and limits: The model identified upcoming ophthalmopathy a median approximately six months ahead of onset.

This rearrangement joins TRBV6-1 to TRBJ1-1; 8 bases align to TRBD1. The sequenced sample was blood. The clonotype originates from a man aged 18 to 30 with Graves' hyperthyroidism. CDR3 DNA sequence: TGTGCCAGCAGTGTAGGACAGGGTGGATTGGGTGAAGCTTTCTTT. This translates into CASSVGQGGLGEAFF.